These 27 T cell receptor beta chains came from one sample sequenced in a study of cytotoxic CD8 clonotypes in ibrutinib-treated CLL. Using immunoSEQ multiplex PCR, the repertoire was profiled, and TCRdb retains in-frame clones only, with some absent. The repertoire includes approximately 350,000 clones, 60% to 80% of them detected once, and about 5.9% sits in the top ten. Sequenced material: PBMCs, taken after 36 months of ibrutinib treatment. Receptors originate from a human donor with chronic lymphocytic leukemia.

This clone was seen a handful of times. This chain links TRBV11-2 with TRBJ2-7; D is perhaps TRBD1 (6 bases). CDR1 is SGHAT and CDR2 is FQNNGV in the germline V gene. V lost 5 bases and J 4 bases, leaving 12 bases between the germline ends. This CDR3 is 13 amino acids long. The CDR3 spells CASSPGRGYEQYF. CDR3 nucleotides: TGTGCCAGCAGCCCCGGAAGGGGGTACGAGCAGTACTTC.

V and J are TRBV9 and TRBJ2-2, with 9 bases matching TRBD1. Germline lookup yields CDR1 SGDLS and CDR2 YYNGEE. The CDR3 extends over 17 amino acids. V gave up 5 bases and J gave up 1 base; unmatched junction bases: 9. CDR3 DNA: TGTGCCAGCAGTGGCCTACCGGGACAGGGGAACACCGGGGAGCTGTTTTTT. Amino acid sequence: CASSGLPGQGNTGELFF.

V is TRBV6-6 and J is TRBJ2-7, with a weak D call TRBD1 (6 bases). The germline V and J ends were trimmed by 2 bases and 9 bases, with 17 bases remaining between them. This CDR3 is built from 14 residues. Germline V gene sequence: CDR1 MNHNY, CDR2 SVGAGI (reference sequence). The CDR3 spells CASSYRLEDRGQYF. In DNA, the CDR3 is TGTGCCAGCAGTTACCGCCTTGAGGACAGAGGGCAGTACTTC.

This chain connects TRBV4-3 to TRBJ1-5, with no clear D. Germline V CDR1 and CDR2: LGHNA, YSLEER. V lost 0 bases and J lost 5, with 11 bases in between. This CDR3 has 15 residues. The DNA for the CDR3 is TGCGCCAGCAGCCAAGATAGGGCAGTGGATCAGCCCCAGCATTTT. Residues: CASSQDRAVDQPQHF.

J is TRBJ2-3 and V is TRBV7-8, with 11 bases identical to TRBD1. Germline V gives CDR1 SGHVS, CDR2 FQNEAQ. There are 16 residues in the CDR3. J was trimmed by 4 bases and V by 3 bases; bases with no gene match: 6. DNA of the CDR3: TGTGCCAGCAGCTTGCACTTGGGACAGGGGGCAGATACGCAGTATTTT. Its translation: CASSLHLGQGADTQYF.

The rearrangement links TRBV4-3 to TRBJ2-1; TRBD2 matches at 7 bases. This CDR3 region has 15 residues. Germline values: CDR1 LGHNA, CDR2 YSLEER. The J segment lost 7 bases and the V segment lost 3 bases, leaving 9 bases of the junction unmatched. This CDR3 is CASSQSGGRLNEQFF. In DNA form, the CDR3 reads TGCGCCAGCAGCCAGAGCGGCGGGAGACTTAATGAGCAGTTCTTC.

The chain is built from TRBV6-5 and TRBJ2-2, with D perhaps TRBD1 or TRBD2 (5 bases each). CDR1 MNHEY and CDR2 SVGAGI come from the germline V gene. The CDR3 totals 15 residues. The V end was cut by 7 bases, the J end by 2 bases, with 14 bases between. CDR3 nucleotide sequence: TGTGCCAGCACCGGGGACCGCTCTAACACCGGGGAGCTGTTTTTT. This gives the protein CASTGDRSNTGELFF.

The chain couples TRBV29-1 to TRBJ2-1; 10 nucleotides align to TRBD1. Germline loops: CDR1 SQVTM, CDR2 ANQGSEA. The J segment lost 8 bases and the V segment lost 5 bases, leaving 12 bases of the junction unmatched. The length of the CDR3 is 15 residues. This CDR3 reads CSVPDDRGLMDEQFF. The CDR3 bases are TGCAGCGTTCCAGACGACAGGGGGCTGATGGATGAGCAGTTCTTC.

The chain couples TRBV19 to TRBJ1-5; D is perhaps TRBD1 (5 bases). V was shortened by 4 bases and J by 1 base, with 11 bases between the two germline ends. In germline, CDR1 is LNHDA, CDR2 SQIVND (reference sequence). The CDR3 runs to 15 residues. The CDR3 DNA is TGTGCCAGTAGTAGAAACAGGAACAGCAATCAGCCCCAGCATTTT. Its translation is CASSRNRNSNQPQHF.

CDR3 sequence (DNA): TGTGCCAGCAGCTTACGTGGACAGAGGTTGAACACTGAAGCTTTCTTT. Its protein is CASSLRGQRLNTEAFF. This chain connects TRBV7-3 to TRBJ1-1, with D maybe TRBD1 (6 bases). V lost 2 bases to trimming and J lost 0 bases, with 13 bases between them. The CDR3 covers 16 residues. Germline assignment: CDR1 SGHTA and CDR2 FQGTGA.

This chain joins TRBV19 and TRBJ2-1; TRBD1 is a possible D gene (6 bases). V lost 6 bases to trimming and J lost 9 bases, with 15 bases between them. CDR3 length: 13 amino acids. CDR1 is LNHDA and CDR2 is SQIVND in the germline V gene (reference sequence). For the CDR3, the DNA is TGTGCCAGTAGCGAAGTCAGGGGCACTGAGCAGTTCTTC. Translated: CASSEVRGTEQFF.

This sequence joins TRBV7-2 and TRBJ2-5; the match to TRBD2 covers 11 bases. After removal of 5 bases from V and 2 bases from J, the junction contained 7 bases not matched to a gene. Germline loops: CDR1 SGHTA, CDR2 FQGNSA. The CDR3 is 16 amino acids. CDR3 coding DNA: TGTGCCAGCAGCCAGCGACTAGCGGGGAGACAAGAGACCCAGTACTTC. Encoded protein: CASSQRLAGRQETQYF.

The J gene is TRBJ1-5, the V gene TRBV4-1, with D perhaps TRBD1 (5 bases). The CDR3 covers 17 residues. V lost 1 base and J lost 3, with 16 bases in between. Germline V gene lookup returns CDR1 MGHRA and CDR2 YSYEKL. This chain's CDR3 is CASSQGVGGVFNQPQHF. The CDR3 DNA reads as TGCGCCAGCAGCCAAGGGGTGGGAGGGGTCTTCAATCAGCCCCAGCATTTT.

This clone showed up just a few times. The chain uses TRBV18 and TRBJ2-7; D call uncertain. The ends were cut back, 2 bases at V and 4 bases at J, with 6 bases in the middle. This CDR3 has 12 amino acids. CDR1 and CDR2 (germline): KGHSH, LQKENI. The CDR3 sequence: CASSPMGYEQYF. CDR3 in DNA: TGTGCCAGCTCACCAATGGGGTACGAGCAGTACTTC.

The chain joins TRBV29-1 to TRBJ1-1; 8 positions match TRBD1. Germline CDR1 is SQVTM and CDR2 is ANQGSEA. The CDR3 is 14 residues long. V gave up 4 bases and J gave up 3 bases; unmatched junction bases: 7. The CDR3 spells CSVARTGRDTEAFF. The CDR3 bases are TGCAGCGTTGCTCGGACAGGGAGGGACACTGAAGCTTTCTTT.

The chain is built from TRBV7-6 and TRBJ1-1; D not certain. Trimming shortened V by 5 bases and J by 4 bases, and 8 bases separated the two germline ends. This CDR3 spans 12 amino acids. CDR1 SGHVS and CDR2 FNYEAQ come from the germline V gene. The CDR3 loop is CASSPRGTEAFF. Written as DNA, the CDR3 is TGTGCCAGCAGCCCCCGCGGCACTGAAGCTTTCTTT.

This clone has more than one count but fewer than ten. The chain is built from TRBV7-9 and TRBJ2-7; D is ambiguous. The CDR3 consists of 13 residues. The V end lost 2 bases, the J end lost 3 bases, and 8 bases lay between the germline ends. Looked up from germline, CDR1 is SEHNR and CDR2 is FQNEAQ (reference sequence). The CDR3 DNA follows: TGTGCCAGCAGCTTAACGTTGGGCTACGAGCAGTACTTC. Translated: CASSLTLGYEQYF.

A few counts support this clone. The V call is TRBV29-1, the J call TRBJ1-6, with 7 bases identical to TRBD1. The CDR3 spans 14 residues. The trim removed 5 bases at V and 5 bases at J, leaving 6 bases unmatched. Germline assignment: CDR1 SQVTM and CDR2 ANQGSEA. This chain's CDR3 is CSVTSGTDNSPLHF. In DNA form, the CDR3 reads TGCAGCGTTACCTCCGGGACAGATAATTCACCCCTCCACTTT.

The V and J genes are TRBV11-3 and TRBJ2-3; possible D gene TRBD2, 5 bases. The germline V gene has CDR1 SGHNT and CDR2 YENEEA. V was trimmed by 1 base and J by 4 bases, leaving 15 bases between them. The length of the CDR3 is 16 residues. CDR3 in DNA: TGTGCCAGCAGCTTAGGGTACGGGCTAGCTCCAGATACGCAGTATTTT. Residues: CASSLGYGLAPDTQYF.

This chain joins TRBV19 and TRBJ2-7, with a tentative D call TRBD2 (6 bases). The germline V gene has CDR1 LNHDA and CDR2 SQIVND (reference sequence). CDR3 size: 17 residues. Trimming took off 4 bases at V and 4 bases at J, with 23 bases between the two ends. CDR3 coding DNA: TGTGCCAGTAGTACACCTTCTCTGCGGGGCCGCGTTTACGAGCAGTACTTC. Its protein product is CASSTPSLRGRVYEQYF.

The V call is TRBV4-1, the J call TRBJ2-7, with D hard to call. Trimming left V 1 base short and J 0 bases short, with 10 bases between. Germline V CDR1 and CDR2: MGHRA, YSYEKL. CDR3 length: 15 amino acids. The CDR3: CASSQGPLISYEQYF. CDR3 nucleotides: TGCGCCAGCAGCCAAGGCCCACTGATCTCCTACGAGCAGTACTTC.

The gene calls are TRBV4-3 and TRBJ1-1; a weak D match, TRBD1 (5 bases). The V gene's germline CDR1 is LGHNA and CDR2 YSLEER. Trimming removed 3 bases from V and 0 bases from J, with 8 bases in between. The CDR3 consists of 14 residues. CDR3 coding DNA: TGCGCCAGCAGCCAGGGACGGATGAACACTGAAGCTTTCTTT. Protein sequence: CASSQGRMNTEAFF.

The CDR3 sequence: CASSPDTYNEQFF. DNA of the CDR3: TGTGCCAGTAGTCCGGATACCTACAATGAGCAGTTCTTC. The V call is TRBV19, the J call TRBJ2-1; D gene ambiguous. Trimming took 5 bases from V and 2 from J, leaving 7 bases between them. This CDR3 is built from 13 residues. CDR1 LNHDA and CDR2 SQIVND come from the germline V gene (reference sequence).

The chain is built from TRBV7-2 and TRBJ2-5, with TRBD2 matching over 11 bases. V lost 5 bases, J lost 3 bases, and 11 bases stayed unmatched. The CDR3 length is 17 residues. CDR1 is SGHTA, CDR2 FQGNSA, per germline. For the CDR3, the DNA is TGTGCCAGCAGCCCAGGTGGTCTAGCGGGAGGAAAAGAGACCCAGTACTTC. Its translation: CASSPGGLAGGKETQYF.

V usage is TRBV7-9 and J usage is TRBJ2-7; TRBD1 aligns across 8 bases. The germline gives CDR1 SEHNR, CDR2 FQNEAQ (reference sequence). This CDR3 has 17 amino acids. V gave up 5 bases and J gave up 0 bases; unmatched junction bases: 12. CDR3 sequence (DNA): TGTGCCAGCAGCACCCCCCCGGGACAGGCCAACTCCTACGAGCAGTACTTC. Protein sequence: CASSTPPGQANSYEQYF.

The V and J genes are TRBV12-5 and TRBJ2-3, with 8 nucleotides matching TRBD2. This CDR3 region has 14 residues. J lost 6 bases, V lost 8 bases, and 10 bases had no gene match. Germline-derived CDR1 and CDR2 are LGHNT and FRNRAP. This CDR3 reads CASRQAGALDTQYF. As DNA, the CDR3 is TGTGCTAGTCGCCAAGCGGGAGCCCTTGATACGCAGTATTTT.

This clone was seen only a few times. The chain couples TRBV6-6 to TRBJ2-7; 8 bases match TRBD2. J lost 4 bases, V lost 6 bases, and 11 bases had no gene match. CDR3 length equals 15 residues. From germline, CDR1 is MNHNY and CDR2 SVGAGI (reference sequence). This CDR3 is CASRIAAGVSYEQYF. The CDR3 DNA reads as TGTGCCAGCAGGATCGCAGCGGGAGTTTCGTACGAGCAGTACTTC.